This entry features one T cell receptor (beta chain) sequence. Sequencing used immunoSEQ multiplex PCR; TCRdb keeps in-frame clones, though not all of them. The sample includes nearly 600,000 clones, less than 97% of them seen just once. This sample was included in a study of shared clonotypes between healthy human individuals. CDR1 is SNHLY, CDR2 FYNNEI, per germline. The CDR3 extends over 13 amino acids. The V gene lost 2 bases and the J gene lost 5 bases, with 9 bases spanning the gap. Naive CD8 populations comprised CD45RO-negative cells positively selected for CCR7, excluding terminally differentiated effector memory CD45RA+ cells.

The chain links TRBV2 to TRBJ1-2; D is unresolved. This receptor was taken from a woman younger than 45 in good health. Sequences were obtained from naive CD8+ T cells sorted from blood. The CDR3 nucleotides are TGTGCCAGCAGTGAAACTACCGATTATGGCTACACCTTC. Translated: CASSETTDYGYTF.